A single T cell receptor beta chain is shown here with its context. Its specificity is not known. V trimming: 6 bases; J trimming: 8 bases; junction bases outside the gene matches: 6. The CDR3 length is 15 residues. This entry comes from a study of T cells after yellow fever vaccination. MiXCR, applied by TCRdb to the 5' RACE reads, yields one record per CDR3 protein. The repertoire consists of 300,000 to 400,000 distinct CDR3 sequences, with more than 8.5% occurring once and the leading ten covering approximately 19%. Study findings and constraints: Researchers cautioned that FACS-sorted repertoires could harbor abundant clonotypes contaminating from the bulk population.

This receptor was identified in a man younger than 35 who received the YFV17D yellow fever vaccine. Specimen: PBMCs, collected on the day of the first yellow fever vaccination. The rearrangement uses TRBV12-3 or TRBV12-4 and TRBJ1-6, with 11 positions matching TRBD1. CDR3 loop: CASSPPGQGDSPLHF. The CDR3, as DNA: TGTGCCAGCAGCCCGCCGGGACAGGGGGATTCACCCCTCCACTTT.